Listed here is a single T cell receptor (beta chain). Some clones are missing from TCRdb's copy, which holds only in-frame ones; the method was immunoSEQ multiplex PCR. This table has approximately 130,000 clones, approximately 96% appearing once. The germline CDR1 and CDR2 sequences are ENHRY and SYGVKD. V was clipped by 5 bases and J by 3 bases; unmatched bases: 5. CDR3 length equals 15 residues. The entry originates in a study of T cell changes during pregnancy in multiple sclerosis. Source: peripheral blood, taken after pregnancy. This chain connects TRBV10-3 to TRBJ2-1, with TRBD2 matching over 9 bases. The TCR was taken from a female donor with multiple sclerosis, enrolled in a pregnancy study. This CDR3 reads CAISRLAEIYNEQFF. The CDR3 DNA is TGTGCCATCAGTCGACTAGCGGAGATCTACAATGAGCAGTTCTTC.